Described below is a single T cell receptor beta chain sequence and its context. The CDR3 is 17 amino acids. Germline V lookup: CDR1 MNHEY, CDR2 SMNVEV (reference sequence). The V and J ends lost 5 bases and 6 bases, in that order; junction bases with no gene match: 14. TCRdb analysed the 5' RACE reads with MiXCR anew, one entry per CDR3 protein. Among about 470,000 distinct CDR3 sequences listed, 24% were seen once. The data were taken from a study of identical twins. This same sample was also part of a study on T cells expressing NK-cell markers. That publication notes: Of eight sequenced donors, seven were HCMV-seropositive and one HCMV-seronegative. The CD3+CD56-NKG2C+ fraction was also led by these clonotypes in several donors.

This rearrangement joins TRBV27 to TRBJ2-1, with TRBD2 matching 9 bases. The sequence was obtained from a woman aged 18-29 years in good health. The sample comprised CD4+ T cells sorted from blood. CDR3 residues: CASSPPRVFSGSNEQFF. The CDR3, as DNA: TGTGCCAGCAGTCCCCCCCGAGTTTTTAGCGGGAGCAATGAGCAGTTCTTC.